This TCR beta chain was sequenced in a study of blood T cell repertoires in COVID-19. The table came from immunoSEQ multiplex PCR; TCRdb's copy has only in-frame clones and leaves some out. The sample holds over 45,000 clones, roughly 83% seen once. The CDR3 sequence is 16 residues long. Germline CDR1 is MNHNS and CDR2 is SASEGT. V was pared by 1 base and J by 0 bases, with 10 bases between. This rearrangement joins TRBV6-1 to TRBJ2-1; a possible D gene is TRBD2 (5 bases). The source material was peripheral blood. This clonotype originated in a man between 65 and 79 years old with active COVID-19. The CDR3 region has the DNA TGTGCCAGCAGTGAAGTCCCGGGAAGCTCCTACAATGAGCAGTTCTTC. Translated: CASSEVPGSSYNEQFF.